These 27 T cell receptor beta chains originate from one sample sequenced in a study of identical twins. TCRdb re-called the 5' RACE reads through MiXCR, storing one row per CDR3 protein. The sample has approximately 500,000 distinct CDR3 sequences, about 24% seen once; the top ten hold roughly 3%. A further study also used this sample, focusing on T cells expressing NK-cell markers.

Sequenced: CD4+ T cells sorted from blood. These receptor sequences come from a young woman in good health.

In this sample, this clonotype turned up once. The chain joins TRBV10-3 to TRBJ2-5; perhaps TRBD2 as D (6 bases). The CDR3 loop spans 14 amino acids. Germline assignment: CDR1 ENHRY and CDR2 SYGVKD. V dropped 6 bases and J dropped 2 bases, with 13 bases sitting between them. Written as DNA, the CDR3 is TGTGCCATCAGAAGGTCCGGGGGACAAGAGACCCAGTACTTC. Translation gives CAIRRSGGQETQYF.

The chain recombines TRBV12-3 or TRBV12-4 with TRBJ2-5; TRBD1 or TRBD2 may be the D gene (5 bases each). This CDR3 region has 15 residues. V lost 0 bases, J lost 10 bases, and 18 bases lay in between. The CDR3 nucleotides read TGTGCCAGCAGTTTAGCGCTCGGGGCCGCCCGGGGCCAGTACTTC. It encodes CASSLALGAARGQYF.

CDR3 nucleotide sequence: TGTGCCAGCAGTGACAGGGGGCGCGGTGGCGAAAAACTGTTTTTT. Its protein is CASSDRGRGGEKLFF. The chain recombines TRBV2 with TRBJ1-4, with 8 nucleotides matching TRBD1. J gave up 8 bases and V 3 bases, and 8 bases lay outside the gene matches. The V gene's germline CDR1 is SNHLY and CDR2 FYNNEI. The CDR3 runs to 15 residues.

CDR3 amino acids: CASSEAPRQGSGYTF. CDR3 coding DNA: TGTGCCAGCAGTGAAGCCCCCCGACAGGGGAGTGGCTACACCTTC. The chain combines TRBV6-1 with TRBJ1-2; 8 bases match TRBD1. After removal of 0 bases from V and 7 bases from J, the junction contained 7 bases not matched to a gene. In germline, CDR1 is MNHNS, CDR2 SASEGT. This CDR3 is 15 amino acids long.

This clonotype showed up just a few times. The chain recombines TRBV20-1 with TRBJ1-2, with TRBD1 identical over 8 bases. The CDR3 extends over 13 amino acids. J gave up 5 bases and V 7 bases, and 9 bases lay outside the gene matches. Germline V gene lookup returns CDR1 DFQATT and CDR2 SNEGSKA (reference sequence). The CDR3 reads CSVSDRVGYGYTF. As DNA, the CDR3 is TGCAGTGTCTCGGACAGGGTTGGGTATGGCTACACCTTC.

CDR3 in DNA: TGTGCCAGCAGCTTAGGGAGAAGCAATCAGCCCCAGCATTTT. Translated, it gives CASSLGRSNQPQHF. This chain joins TRBV7-2 and TRBJ1-5; D unresolved. The length of the CDR3 is 14 residues. V was pared by 1 base and J by 1 base, with 5 bases between. Germline lookup yields CDR1 SGHTA and CDR2 FQGNSA.

The chain combines TRBV5-4 with TRBJ2-3, with D possibly TRBD2 on 6 matching bases. V lost 2 bases and J 1 base, leaving 8 bases between the germline ends. The CDR3 totals 14 residues. Germline CDR1 SGHNT, CDR2 YYREEE (reference sequence). The CDR3, as DNA: TGTGCCAGCAGCTTTCAGCGGGGCACAGATACGCAGTATTTT. This encodes CASSFQRGTDTQYF.

The V call is TRBV20-1, the J call TRBJ2-3; D tentatively fits TRBD1 or TRBD2 (5 bases each). Germline V lookup: CDR1 DFQATT, CDR2 SNEGSKA (reference sequence). The CDR3 sequence is 17 residues long. Trimming stripped 1 base from V and 0 bases from J, with 17 bases between. The CDR3 spells CSARAGKGRTSTDTQYF. CDR3 DNA: TGCAGTGCTAGAGCGGGGAAGGGGCGCACTAGCACAGATACGCAGTATTTT.

The rearrangement joins TRBV5-1 to TRBJ2-3; 9 bases align to TRBD1. Per the germline V gene, CDR1 is SGHRS and CDR2 is YFSETQ. The J segment lost 6 bases and the V segment lost 7 bases, leaving 6 bases of the junction unmatched. The CDR3 length is 13 residues. The DNA of the CDR3 is TGCGCCAGCTGGACAGGGGATACCGATACGCAGTATTTT. It specifies CASWTGDTDTQYF.

This clonotype showed up just a few times. The rearrangement links TRBV3-1 to TRBJ2-7; D is unresolved. V shed 1 base and J shed 5 bases, with 15 bases lying between them. The CDR3 is made up of 15 amino acids. CDR1 LGHDT and CDR2 YNNKEL come from the germline V gene (reference sequence). CDR3 DNA: TGTGCCAGCAGCCAAGGAGGCGCCGCCCCCAACGAGCAGTACTTC. Translated: CASSQGGAAPNEQYF.

The V gene is TRBV12-3 or TRBV12-4, the J gene TRBJ1-1, with a weak D call TRBD1 (6 bases). This CDR3 is built from 11 residues. Deletions cut 7 bases from V and 6 bases from J, with 9 bases between. CDR3 in amino acids: CASISGAEAFF. The CDR3 DNA sequence: TGTGCCAGCATCTCAGGGGCTGAAGCTTTCTTT.

This clonotype was seen more than once but under ten times. V usage is TRBV20-1 and J usage is TRBJ2-3; tentatively, D is TRBD2 (5 bases). The ends were cut back, 1 base at V and 4 bases at J, with 6 bases in the middle. The germline CDR1 and CDR2 sequences are DFQATT and SNEGSKA (reference sequence). The CDR3 totals 12 residues. The CDR3 spells CSARALADTQYF. The CDR3 DNA follows: TGCAGTGCTAGAGCACTAGCAGATACGCAGTATTTT.

This clonotype was counted only a few times. This chain uses TRBV11-2 with TRBJ2-7; the D gene is possibly TRBD2 (6 bases). Germline V CDR1 and CDR2: SGHAT, FQNNGV. The CDR3 spans 16 residues. Between the trimmed V and J ends, which lost 5 bases and 1 base, there was a span of 18 bases. In nucleotides, the CDR3 is TGTGCCAGCAGCCAGACCCTGGCGGGACGGTCCTACGAGCAGTACTTC. Protein: CASSQTLAGRSYEQYF.

The chain carries TRBV7-2 and TRBJ2-3; D is possibly TRBD1 (5 bases). Germline lookup yields CDR1 SGHTA and CDR2 FQGNSA. V dropped 5 bases and J dropped 3 bases, with 12 bases sitting between them. This CDR3 is 14 amino acids long. CDR3 coding DNA: TGTGCCAGCAGCCCGTGGGGCCTGACAGATACGCAGTATTTT. Its translation is CASSPWGLTDTQYF.

The chain joins TRBV19 to TRBJ2-1; 10 nucleotides match TRBD1. The germline V gene encodes CDR1 LNHDA and CDR2 SQIVND (reference sequence). Trimming took 6 bases from V and 8 from J; bases not matched to a gene: 16. This CDR3 spans 17 amino acids. The CDR3 DNA sequence: TGTGCCAGTAGCGCGTATCTGAGACAGGGGGCACGCCATGAGCAGTTCTTC. It specifies CASSAYLRQGARHEQFF. Full variable domain (outside the CDR3, taken from reference TRBV19 and TRBJ2-1): DGGITQSPKYLFRKEGQNVTLSCEQNLNHDAMYWYRQDPGQGLRLIYYSQIVNDFQKGDIAEGYSVSREKKESFPLTVTSAQKNPTAFYLCASSAYLRQGARHEQFFGPGTRLTVL.

This clonotype was seen a handful of times. The chain employs TRBV13 and TRBJ2-3; D unresolved. CDR3 length: 13 amino acids. Germline CDR1 reads PRHDT; CDR2 reads FYEKMQ (reference sequence). V lost 5 bases and J lost 8, with 14 bases in between. DNA for the CDR3: TGTGCCAGCAGCATCCGCAAGCGAGTTACGCAGTATTTT. Its translation: CASSIRKRVTQYF.

In its sample, this clonotype was seen a few times. The chain links TRBV20-1 to TRBJ1-5; D ambiguous. Germline CDR1 DFQATT, CDR2 SNEGSKA (reference sequence). This CDR3 is built from 14 residues. Deletions cut 3 bases from V and 4 bases from J, with 13 bases between. DNA of the CDR3: TGCAGTGCTAGTACGGCCTTAGGGAATCAGCCCCAGCATTTT. Its translation: CSASTALGNQPQHF.

The J gene is TRBJ2-1, the V gene TRBV5-6, with 8 bases lining up with TRBD2. CDR1 SGHDT and CDR2 YYEEEE come from the germline V gene. The CDR3 has 17 amino acids. The V segment lost 4 bases and the J segment 4 bases; nucleotides outside the gene matches: 13. DNA for the CDR3: TGTGCCAGCAGCCCAAGGTCCTCGGGACTAGGTTACAATGAGCAGTTCTTC. Translating gives CASSPRSSGLGYNEQFF.

This clonotype was recorded a few times. The chain links TRBV10-3 to TRBJ2-3; no clear D. Trimming took 3 bases from V and 7 from J, leaving 8 bases between them. Germline V lookup: CDR1 ENHRY, CDR2 SYGVKD. The CDR3 covers 12 residues. The CDR3 is CAISDFKNTQYF. In DNA, the CDR3 is TGTGCCATCAGTGATTTTAAGAATACGCAGTATTTT.

The rearrangement uses TRBV27 and TRBJ1-6; TRBD1 might be the D (5 bases). The germline CDR1 and CDR2 sequences are MNHEY and SMNVEV (reference sequence). Trimming removed 2 bases from V and 9 bases from J, with 8 bases in between. The CDR3 totals 13 residues. CDR3 in DNA: TGTGCCAGCAGTTTAACGCAGGGTTCACCCCTCCACTTT. It translates to CASSLTQGSPLHF.

This clonotype was detected only a few times. This chain uses TRBV7-8 with TRBJ2-7; D is undetermined. The CDR3 extends over 14 amino acids. Trimming removed 0 bases at V and 4 bases at J, with 10 bases between. The germline V gene encodes CDR1 SGHVS and CDR2 FQNEAQ. CDR3 nucleotide sequence: TGTGCCAGCAGCTTAGCTGGGCCCCTGTACGAGCAGTACTTC. It codes for CASSLAGPLYEQYF. The full variable domain, completed using reference TRBV7-8 and TRBJ2-7, is GAGVSQSPRYKVAKRGQDVALRCDPISGHVSLFWYQQALGQGPEFLTYFQNEAQLDKSGLPSDRFFAERPEGSVSTLKIQRTQQEDSAVYLCASSLAGPLYEQYFGPGTRLTVT.

The chain is built from TRBV4-1 and TRBJ1-2, with D unresolved. The germline gives CDR1 MGHRA, CDR2 YSYEKL. V shed 5 bases and J shed 3 bases, with 13 bases lying between them. This CDR3 has 14 residues. The chain's CDR3 is CASSSGRAHYGYTF. The CDR3 DNA follows: TGCGCCAGCAGCTCGGGGAGGGCCCACTATGGCTACACCTTC.

The gene calls are TRBV20-1 and TRBJ2-4, with TRBD1 matching 9 bases. From germline, CDR1 is DFQATT and CDR2 SNEGSKA (reference sequence). There are 15 residues in the CDR3. V lost 3 bases to trimming and J lost 1 base; unmatched junction nucleotides: 4. The CDR3 region has the DNA TGCAGTGCTAGGGGGACAGGGAATGCCAAAAACATTCAGTACTTC. It codes for CSARGTGNAKNIQYF.

This chain connects TRBV20-1 to TRBJ2-5; TRBD2 agrees at 7 bases. This CDR3 has 17 residues. Germline values: CDR1 DFQATT, CDR2 SNEGSKA (reference sequence). J gave up 0 bases and V 4 bases, and 14 bases lay outside the gene matches. The CDR3 loop is CSATPRWASGHQETQYF. DNA for the CDR3: TGCAGTGCTACCCCCCGTTGGGCTAGCGGTCACCAAGAGACCCAGTACTTC.

The V gene is TRBV20-1, the J gene TRBJ2-5, with TRBD2 matching over 10 bases. The CDR3 contains 14 residues. The germline V gene encodes CDR1 DFQATT and CDR2 SNEGSKA (reference sequence). With 4 bases clipped from V and 6 bases from J, the junction kept 8 bases outside the gene matches. CDR3 residues: CSAKTSGIRKTQYF. The CDR3, as DNA: TGCAGTGCTAAAACTAGCGGGATAAGGAAGACCCAGTACTTC.

V and J are TRBV19 and TRBJ2-1, with TRBD2 matching over 7 bases. CDR1 is LNHDA, CDR2 SQIVND, per germline (reference sequence). J was trimmed by 1 base and V by 4 bases; bases with no gene match: 4. The CDR3 has 15 amino acids. The CDR3 DNA is TGTGCCAGTAGTACTAGCGGTCTTTCCTACAATGAGCAGTTCTTC. Encoded protein: CASSTSGLSYNEQFF.

The rearrangement links TRBV30 to TRBJ1-1; D might be TRBD1 (5 bases). Germline V gene lookup returns CDR1 GTSNPN and CDR2 SVGIG (reference sequence). Trimming cost V 2 bases and J 4 bases, with 11 bases left between them. The CDR3 spans 13 residues. The CDR3 DNA reads as TGTGCCTGGAGTCCCAAGGGGTTCACTGAAGCTTTCTTT. This codes for CAWSPKGFTEAFF. Combining the CDR3 with reference TRBV30 and TRBJ1-1 gives the whole variable domain SQTIHQWPATLVQPVGSPLSLECTVEGTSNPNLYWYRQAAGRGLQLLFYSVGIGQISSEVPQNLSASRPQDRQFILSSKKLLLSDSGFYLCAWSPKGFTEAFFGQGTRLTVV.